These 7 T cell receptor beta chains share one sample of origin, sequenced in a study of tumor-infiltrating lymphocytes in oesophageal squamous cell carcinoma. TCRdb called the PCR reads again in MiXCR, with one record for every CDR3 protein. The table shows over 15,000 distinct CDR3 sequences, with approximately 46% occurring only once. The source material was esophageal tumor tissue. Source of these receptors: a male donor with esophageal squamous cell carcinoma.

The chain carries TRBV19 and TRBJ1-2; D perhaps matches TRBD1 (5 bases). This CDR3 contains 13 residues. Deletions cut 2 bases from V and 8 bases from J, with 12 bases between. The V gene's germline CDR1 is LNHDA and CDR2 SQIVND (reference sequence). CDR3 DNA: TGTGCCAGTAGTATACGTGGCAGGGACGGCTACACCTTC. Protein product: CASSIRGRDGYTF. Full variable domain (rest looked up from reference TRBV19 and TRBJ1-2): DGGITQSPKYLFRKEGQNVTLSCEQNLNHDAMYWYRQDPGQGLRLIYYSQIVNDFQKGDIAEGYSVSREKKESFPLTVTSAQKNPTAFYLCASSIRGRDGYTFGSGTRLTVV.

On this clonotype itself: Lacking the conserved final phenylalanine or tryptophan, this CDR3 likely reflects a read error. The DNA is left out, because the CDR3 cannot be placed on it with certainty; the CDR3 is given as TCRdb lists it. The chain links TRBV27 to TRBJ2-7; the D call of TRBD1 is as the table states it, not checked on the DNA. Germline V gene lookup returns CDR1 MNHEY and CDR2 SMNVEV (reference sequence). The CDR3 region is 16 residues in length, termini included. Here the CDR3 reads CASSLSTRGYGYTFGS.

A word on this clonotype: In this CDR3 the conserved last residue, phenylalanine or tryptophan, is missing, so a read error is likely. The DNA is left out, because the CDR3 cannot be placed on it with certainty; the CDR3 is given as TCRdb lists it. The rearrangement links TRBV7-2 to TRBJ2-3; the D call in the table, TRBD2, was not verified against the DNA. Germline V gives CDR1 SGHTA, CDR2 FQGNSA. The CDR3 spans 16 residues, counting both ends. The CDR3 sequence is CASSLAGGSLGYTFGP.

This clonotype was detected only a few times. The chain recombines TRBV30 with TRBJ2-1, with D hard to call. CDR1 and CDR2 from the germline V gene are GTSNPN and SVGIG (reference sequence). The CDR3 totals 12 residues. V lost 4 bases to trimming and J lost 6 bases, with 10 bases between them. This CDR3 is CAWKPGGNEQFF. CDR3 sequence (DNA): TGTGCCTGGAAACCCGGCGGCAATGAGCAGTTCTTC.

The chain links TRBV7-3 to TRBJ2-1; D remains unclear. The J call is uncertain, as TRBJ2-5 better fits the DNA end. The CDR3 is 13 residues long. Germline CDR1 is SGHTA and CDR2 is FQGTGA. In DNA form, the CDR3 reads TGTGCCAGCAGCCGTCACATGGGAGAGACCCAGTACTTC. Its translation is CASSRHMGETQYF.

This clonotype showed up many times. The V and J genes are TRBV6-6 and TRBJ1-1; D unclear. Germline-derived CDR1 and CDR2 are MNHNY and SVGAGI (reference sequence). The CDR3 totals 15 residues. Deletions cut 0 bases from V and 0 bases from J, with 8 bases between. DNA of the CDR3: TGTGCCAGCAGTTACTCGATCAACATGAACACTGAAGCTTTCTTT. Translated, it gives CASSYSINMNTEAFF.

By share, this clonotype ranks as medium-sized. The gene calls are TRBV2 and TRBJ2-1; TRBD2 agrees at 8 bases. After removal of 7 bases from V and 8 bases from J, the junction contained 7 bases not matched to a gene. This CDR3 has 13 residues. Germline V gene data show CDR1 as SNHLY and CDR2 as FYNNEI. The CDR3 loop is CASKQRELDEQFF. DNA for the CDR3: TGTGCCAGCAAACAGCGGGAGTTAGATGAGCAGTTCTTC.